The clone carrying this T cell receptor beta chain has just a few counts. The data derive from a study of T-cell memory formation after mild COVID-19. The CDR3 covers 16 residues. From germline, CDR1 is DFQATT and CDR2 SNEGSKA (reference sequence). The V and J ends lost 2 bases and 5 bases respectively, with 20 bases between them. TCRdb ran MiXCR on the 5' RACE reads and lists one entry per CDR3 protein. The repertoire has 540,000 or so distinct CDR3 sequences, about 20% of them found once; the top ten carry about 12%. The sequencing sample was made of PBMCs or a T cell subset sorted from them (not recorded which). This receptor was identified in an adult woman who had mild COVID-19 (a few samples of this study predate the infection). Cell type and time point are not known. This rearrangement joins TRBV20-1 to TRBJ2-3; D is perhaps TRBD2 (6 bases). CDR3 protein: CSARKGSGTLIDTQYF. The CDR3, as DNA: TGCAGTGCTAGAAAGGGTAGCGGAACCTTAATAGATACGCAGTATTTT.